The next 19 T cell receptor beta chains were all read from a single sample in a study of graft-versus-host responses after intestinal transplantation. Sequencing used immunoSEQ multiplex PCR; TCRdb keeps in-frame clones, though not all of them. The data show more than 25,000 clones, approximately 95% seen once. The sequenced sample was PBMCs, obtained 18 days after transplant. Receptors were obtained from a human patient who received an intestinal transplant, so some T cells may come from the graft donor.

This chain joins TRBV19 and TRBJ2-7; 7 nucleotides match TRBD1. Trimming took 8 bases from V and 2 from J; bases not matched to a gene: 9. The CDR3 has 14 amino acids. In germline, CDR1 is LNHDA, CDR2 SQIVND (reference sequence). Here the CDR3 reads CASSTGSTPYEQYF. CDR3 bases: TGTGCCAGTTCGACAGGGAGTACCCCCTACGAGCAGTACTTC.

This chain uses TRBV6-1 with TRBJ1-2; tentative D call: TRBD1 (5 bases). This CDR3 comprises 13 residues. Germline lookup yields CDR1 MNHNS and CDR2 SASEGT. Trimming pared 7 bases from V and 4 bases from J, leaving 13 bases between. Written as DNA, the CDR3 is TGTGCCAGCAACCCGGGACGGAGCTATGGCTACACCTTC. Its translation: CASNPGRSYGYTF.

This clone was counted only a few times. V gene TRBV7-9 combines with J gene TRBJ2-2; D may be TRBD1 or TRBD2 (5 bases each). Between the trimmed V and J ends, which lost 5 bases and 7 bases, there was a span of 14 bases. The CDR3 is made up of 14 amino acids. Germline V gives CDR1 SEHNR, CDR2 FQNEAQ (reference sequence). The CDR3 DNA reads as TGTGCCAGCAGCCATACCCTTGGGGGCGGGGAGCTGTTTTTT. It encodes CASSHTLGGGELFF.

This chain joins TRBV30 and TRBJ2-3; 10 bases are shared with TRBD2. The CDR3 totals 13 residues. CDR1 GTSNPN and CDR2 SVGIG come from the germline V gene (reference sequence). J lost 6 bases, V lost 4 bases, and 4 bases had no gene match. The CDR3 protein is CAWNSGGVDTQYF. CDR3 DNA: TGTGCCTGGAACAGCGGGGGGGTGGATACGCAGTATTTT. Full variable domain (outside the CDR3, taken from reference TRBV30 and TRBJ2-3): SQTIHQWPATLVQPVGSPLSLECTVEGTSNPNLYWYRQAAGRGLQLLFYSVGIGQISSEVPQNLSASRPQDRQFILSSKKLLLSDSGFYLCAWNSGGVDTQYFGPGTRLTVL.

This chain connects TRBV9 to TRBJ1-1; D ambiguous. In germline, CDR1 is SGDLS, CDR2 YYNGEE. With 8 bases removed from V and 7 bases from J, the gap between germline ends came to 18 bases. CDR3 length: 13 amino acids. The CDR3 bases are TGTGCCAGTTCGGTAACGGGCGCGGGTGAAGCTTTCTTT. Translating it yields CASSVTGAGEAFF. The full variable domain, its missing parts supplied by reference TRBV9 and TRBJ1-1, is DSGVTQTPKHLITATGQRVTLRCSPRSGDLSVYWYQQSLDQGLQFLIQYYNGEERAKGNILERFSAQQFPDLHSELNLSSLELGDSALYFCASSVTGAGEAFFGQGTRLTVV.

In DNA, the CDR3 is TGCGCCAGCAGCTGGACAGGAGGAGTGGCTGAAGCTTTCTTT. Residues: CASSWTGGVAEAFF. V is TRBV10-1 and J is TRBJ1-1, with TRBD1 matching 7 bases. Germline trimming cut 6 bases from V and 6 bases from J; bases unmatched to any gene: 10. Per germline, CDR1 WNHNN and CDR2 SYGVQD (reference sequence). The CDR3 loop spans 14 amino acids.

This clone was detected once. The V call is TRBV6-5, the J call TRBJ2-5, with D possibly TRBD2 on 6 matching bases. Germline loops: CDR1 MNHEY, CDR2 SVGAGI. The CDR3 loop spans 13 amino acids. The V and J ends lost 6 bases and 5 bases respectively, with 13 bases between them. CDR3 DNA sequence: TGTGCCAGCAGCTTCGGGGGACGGGAGACCCAGTACTTC. The encoded protein is CASSFGGRETQYF.

This rearrangement joins TRBV11-2 to TRBJ1-1, with a tentative D call TRBD1 (5 bases). The germline CDR1 and CDR2 sequences are SGHAT and FQNNGV. The CDR3 runs to 15 residues. Trimming removed 6 bases from V and 1 base from J, with 15 bases in between. CDR3 amino acids: CASRSLGRSNTEAFF. The DNA for the CDR3 is TGTGCCAGCAGATCCTTGGGGCGGTCGAACACTGAAGCTTTCTTT. Combining the CDR3 with reference TRBV11-2 and TRBJ1-1 gives the whole variable domain EAGVAQSPRYKIIEKRQSVAFWCNPISGHATLYWYQQILGQGPKLLIQFQNNGVVDDSQLPKDRFSAERLKGVDSTLKIQPAKLEDSAVYLCASRSLGRSNTEAFFGQGTRLTVV.

This clone has more than one count but fewer than ten. The rearrangement joins TRBV21-1 to TRBJ2-2; the D call in the table, TRBD2, was not verified against the DNA. TRBV21-1 is a documented pseudogene. There are 13 residues in the CDR3. The CDR3 sequence: CASSKDPEGLPPF. The CDR3 DNA reads TGTGCCAGCAGCAAAGACCCTGAGGGACTACCTCCTTTT.

The rearrangement links TRBV18 to TRBJ2-4; 9 nucleotides match TRBD1. Trimming at V came to 6 bases and at J to 6 bases, leaving 12 bases not matched to a gene. The CDR3 has 16 residues. Germline V lookup: CDR1 KGHSH, CDR2 LQKENI. The CDR3 is CASSPTGTGSRNIQYF. In nucleotides, the CDR3 is TGTGCCAGCTCCCCAACCGGGACAGGGTCGAGAAACATTCAGTACTTC.

The J gene is TRBJ1-1, the V gene TRBV2; D unclear. The V and J ends lost 7 bases and 5 bases respectively, with 17 bases between them. The CDR3 length is 14 residues. CDR1 and CDR2 (germline): SNHLY, FYNNEI. The CDR3 reads CASNLGKGETEAFF. Written as DNA, the CDR3 is TGTGCCAGCAACCTCGGTAAGGGCGAAACTGAAGCTTTCTTT.

J is TRBJ1-2 and V is TRBV6-1; D is uncertain. Germline CDR1 reads MNHNS; CDR2 reads SASEGT. The CDR3 sequence is 14 residues long. V gave up 11 bases and J gave up 0 bases, with 16 bases separating them. DNA for the CDR3: TGTGCCGCCGGTCCGATTCTGGCTAACTATGGCTACACCTTC. Its protein is CAAGPILANYGYTF.

This chain uses TRBV19 with TRBJ2-1; 9 positions agree with TRBD1. The CDR3 is 18 residues long. V lost 1 base to trimming and J lost 6 bases; unmatched junction nucleotides: 13. CDR1 and CDR2 from the germline V gene are LNHDA and SQIVND (reference sequence). CDR3 region: CASSIAFSQGARGNEQFF. The DNA of the CDR3 is TGTGCCAGTAGTATAGCTTTCTCACAGGGGGCGCGTGGCAATGAGCAGTTCTTC.

The J gene is TRBJ2-1, the V gene TRBV6-1; TRBD1 matches 9 bases. This CDR3 spans 15 amino acids. CDR1 and CDR2 from the germline V gene are MNHNS and SASEGT. V dropped 2 bases and J dropped 7; count of bases not matched to a gene: 6. The CDR3 here is CASSEFGQGWNEQFF. DNA for the CDR3: TGTGCCAGCAGTGAATTCGGACAGGGGTGGAATGAGCAGTTCTTC.

The V and J genes are TRBV25-1 and TRBJ2-7, with D unresolved. The ends were cut back, 5 bases at V and 4 bases at J, with 12 bases in the middle. This CDR3 has 13 residues. The germline CDR1 and CDR2 sequences are MGHDK and SYGVNS. The CDR3 sequence: CASSSGGRYEQYF. CDR3 DNA sequence: TGTGCCAGCAGTTCTGGCGGACGGTACGAGCAGTACTTC.

The chain has TRBV18 and TRBJ2-7; D ambiguous. V shed 6 bases and J shed 8 bases, with 14 bases lying between them. The CDR3 has 12 amino acids. Germline V lookup: CDR1 KGHSH, CDR2 LQKENI. CDR3 in amino acids: CASSAPGDKQYF. The DNA of the CDR3 is TGTGCCAGCTCCGCACCCGGCGATAAGCAGTACTTC.

V is TRBV2 and J is TRBJ2-6; D unclear. This CDR3 region has 15 residues. Between the trimmed V and J ends, which lost 7 bases and 4 bases, there was a span of 14 bases. Germline V gene sequence: CDR1 SNHLY, CDR2 FYNNEI. CDR3 loop: CASIPLGSGANVLTF. The DNA for the CDR3 is TGTGCCAGCATCCCTTTGGGGTCGGGGGCCAACGTCCTGACTTTC.

The chain combines TRBV2 with TRBJ1-4, with a weak D call TRBD1 (5 bases). Germline V gives CDR1 SNHLY, CDR2 FYNNEI. V was shortened by 7 bases and J by 7 bases, with 16 bases between the two germline ends. The CDR3 has 14 residues. The CDR3 nucleotides are TGTGCCAGCACCACTCAGGGTGGAAGTGAAAAACTGTTTTTT. Translating it yields CASTTQGGSEKLFF.

This sequence joins TRBV2 and TRBJ2-7, with TRBD2 matching over 10 bases. The CDR3 spans 14 residues. The germline V gene has CDR1 SNHLY and CDR2 FYNNEI. The V gene end was trimmed by 7 bases and the J gene end by 1 base; junction bases not matched to a gene: 4. CDR3 coding DNA: TGTGCCAGCATTGCTAGCGGGGGATCCTACGAGCAGTACTTC. Protein: CASIASGGSYEQYF.